This T cell receptor (beta chain) was documented in a study of identical twins. Whole-study findings and limits: Abundant beta clonotypes from cord blood bore fewer insertions; memory repertoires lacked this pattern.

TCRdb re-called the 5' RACE reads through MiXCR, storing one row per CDR3 protein. The sample lists about 190,000 distinct CDR3 sequences, around a sixth occurring once. The CDR3 covers 15 residues. Germline CDR1 reads SGDLS; CDR2 reads YYNGEE. J was trimmed by 1 base and V by 3 bases; bases with no gene match: 3. Regarding this clonotype: Its specificity is unknown.

A further study also used this sample, focusing on T cells expressing NK-cell markers. That paper states: HCMV seropositivity characterized seven of the eight sequenced donors, and seronegativity one. Several donors' CD3+CD56-NKG2C+ cells were dominated by the same clonotypes.

The sample consisted of CD8+ T cells sorted from blood. The sequence was obtained from a woman aged 18 to 35 in good health. The chain carries TRBV9 and TRBJ2-2; 7 nucleotides agree with TRBD1. CDR3 protein: CASSARTGNTGELFF. CDR3 DNA sequence: TGTGCCAGCAGCGCTCGGACAGGGAACACCGGGGAGCTGTTTTTT.